This T cell receptor beta chain was sequenced for a study of cytomegalovirus exposure and HLA in healthy donors. Study conclusions and caveats: HLA restriction was apparent for most CMV-associated TCR beta chains in a later analysis. Several of the most significant clusters were apparently associated with common viral pathogens in a later analysis. Some 150 TCR beta chains were listed as cytomegalovirus-associated.

Germline values: CDR1 LGHNT, CDR2 FRNRAP. With V trimmed by 6 bases and J by 4 bases, 11 bases remained unmatched. There are 15 residues in the CDR3. With respect to this clone: Its antigen is unknown.

PCR involved 60 Vbeta and 13 Jbeta primers. The table came from immunoSEQ multiplex PCR; TCRdb's copy has only in-frame clones and leaves some out. The repertoire holds some 140,000 clones, with 70% to 85% as singletons. The chain joins TRBV12-5 to TRBJ1-1, with 7 positions matching TRBD1. The receptor's source is a woman in her forties or fifties in good health and CMV-seropositive. The material sequenced was PBMCs. As DNA, the CDR3 is TGTGCTAGTGGCCGATCGGACAGGATGAGCACTGAAGCTTTCTTT. Amino acids: CASGRSDRMSTEAFF.